This record concerns one T cell receptor (beta chain) sequence. The sample is drawn from a study of early T cells in non-severe SARS-CoV-2 infection. MiXCR, run by TCRdb on the 5' RACE reads, gives a single entry per CDR3 protein. The data contain about 63,000 distinct CDR3 sequences, 10% to 15% of them singletons. CDR3 length: 13 residues. Germline V gene data show CDR1 as SGHDT and CDR2 as YYEEEE. Trimming pared 2 bases from V and 2 bases from J, leaving 8 bases between. This receptor was obtained from an adult who was a healthcare worker with PCR-confirmed SARS-CoV-2 infection or an uninfected control (not recorded which). The chain employs TRBV5-6 and TRBJ2-7; D is uncertain. Material for sequencing was whole blood. The CDR3 nucleotides are TGTGCCAGCAGCTTTGAACAGCCCTACGAGCAGTACTTC. The encoded protein is CASSFEQPYEQYF.